This T cell receptor beta chain originates from a study of shared clonotypes between healthy human individuals. This CDR3 is built from 15 residues. V lost 5 bases and J lost 0; bases outside the gene matches: 5. Germline V gene lookup returns CDR1 SGHRS and CDR2 YFSETQ. Regarding the study as a whole: Naive subsets usually exceeded memory subsets in estimated richness. The study found lower generation probabilities in non-shared clonotypes than in those shared by all four donors. Although depth was large, rarefaction showed that sequencing of the sorted subsets was incomplete.

Comments on this clone: The target antigen is unknown. Other DNA sequences in this specimen translate into the identical CDR3.

Clones were sequenced by immunoSEQ multiplex PCR, and TCRdb holds only the in-frame ones, with some missing. There are 1.6 million or so clones in the sample; approximately 98.5% occur only once, and 0.36% lies in the top ten. Material: naive CD4+ T cells sorted from blood. Subset meaning: CD45RA+ positively selected. This chain connects TRBV5-1 to TRBJ2-1; 7 nucleotides line up with TRBD2. This TCR was recovered from a man younger than 45 in good health. CDR3 region: CASSLRESSYNEQFF. DNA for the CDR3: TGCGCCAGCAGTTTGCGGGAGAGCTCCTACAATGAGCAGTTCTTC.